The 27 T cell receptor beta chains listed next were all sequenced from one sample in a study of T cell responses to AZD1222 COVID-19 vaccine. This table comes from immunoSEQ multiplex PCR, and its TCRdb copy is limited to in-frame clones, with some not included. Among around 140,000 clones listed, 75% to 95% were seen once. The specimen was peripheral blood, collected 28 days after the second AZD1222 dose. These receptors originate from an adult who received the AZD1222 COVID-19 vaccine.

This CDR3 is CASSEAATLYEQYV. The CDR3 coding sequence is TGCGCCAGCAGTGAGGCGGCTACTCTCTACGAGCAGTACGTC. The gene calls are TRBV10-1 and TRBJ2-7; D call uncertain. Looked up from germline, CDR1 is WNHNN and CDR2 is SYGVQD (reference sequence). V lost 2 bases and J 3 bases, leaving 11 bases between the germline ends. The CDR3 is 14 amino acids.

This rearrangement joins TRBV27 to TRBJ1-2; D unresolved. This CDR3 region has 13 residues. Looked up from germline, CDR1 is MNHEY and CDR2 is SMNVEV (reference sequence). V lost 0 bases and J 2 bases, leaving 4 bases between the germline ends. The CDR3 loop is CASSLSGNYGYTF. In nucleotides, the CDR3 is TGTGCCAGCAGTTTATCTGGAAACTATGGCTACACCTTC.

This chain joins TRBV30 and TRBJ1-6, with 7 bases that match TRBD1. The CDR3 spans 14 residues. Per germline, CDR1 GTSNPN and CDR2 SVGIG (reference sequence). With 1 base clipped from V and 9 bases from J, the junction kept 6 bases outside the gene matches. The DNA for the CDR3 is TGTGCCTGGAGTGCCTCAGGGGGAGGTTCACCCCTCCACTTT. The encoded protein is CAWSASGGGSPLHF.

J is TRBJ1-5 and V is TRBV29-1, with unresolved D. The CDR3 runs to 14 residues. The germline V gene has CDR1 SQVTM and CDR2 ANQGSEA. The V gene lost 4 bases and the J gene lost 4 bases, with 14 bases spanning the gap. CDR3 coding DNA: TGCAGCGTTGGCCCCGGCGGTGTTAATCAGCCCCAGCATTTT. It is translated as CSVGPGGVNQPQHF. Variable domain in full (rest from reference TRBV29-1 and TRBJ1-5): SAVISQKPSRDICQRGTSLTIQCQVDSQVTMMFWYRQQPGQSLTLIATANQGSEATYESGFVIDKFPISRPNLTFSTLTVSNMSPEDSSIYLCSVGPGGVNQPQHFGDGTRLSIL.

The J gene is TRBJ2-7, the V gene TRBV2; 11 bases match TRBD2. Germline values: CDR1 SNHLY, CDR2 FYNNEI. The CDR3 contains 14 residues. This CDR3 reads CASSEEGTSGRVIV. Written as DNA, the CDR3 is TGTGCCAGCAGTGAAGAGGGGACTAGCGGACGAGTCATCGTC.

This chain links TRBV10-3 with TRBJ1-1; D unresolved. Per the germline V gene, CDR1 is ENHRY and CDR2 is SYGVKD. Between the trimmed V and J ends, which lost 0 bases and 1 base, there was a span of 6 bases. CDR3 length: 14 residues. CDR3 sequence reads: CAISESGKNTEAFF. Written as DNA, the CDR3 is TGTGCCATCAGTGAGTCAGGAAAGAACACTGAAGCTTTCTTT.

The chain is built from TRBV5-6 and TRBJ2-2; a weak D match, TRBD1 (6 bases). The CDR3 has 15 amino acids. Germline assignment: CDR1 SGHDT and CDR2 YYEEEE. The ends were cut back, 7 bases at V and 3 bases at J, with 16 bases in the middle. CDR3 sequence reads: CASQHEGQYTGELFF. CDR3 DNA sequence: TGTGCCAGCCAACACGAAGGACAGTACACCGGGGAGCTGTTTTTT.

The chain links TRBV11-3 to TRBJ2-4, with 8 nucleotides matching TRBD2. Germline CDR1 SGHNT, CDR2 YENEEA. Unmatched junction bases numbered 11, after V lost 4 bases and J lost 0 bases. The CDR3 runs 18 residues. CDR3 bases: TGTGCCAGCAGCTCGGCGAGCGGGAGAGTTACAGCCAAAAACATTCAGTACTTC. Its translation: CASSSASGRVTAKNIQYF.

There are many counts of this clone. J is TRBJ1-2 and V is TRBV9; a possible D gene is TRBD1 (5 bases). V lost 0 bases, J lost 4 bases, and 16 bases lay in between. CDR3 length: 16 amino acids. Looked up from germline, CDR1 is SGDLS and CDR2 is YYNGEE. CDR3 amino acids: CASSVDGRGVSYGYTF. The DNA for the CDR3 is TGTGCCAGCAGCGTAGATGGCCGGGGCGTCAGCTATGGCTACACCTTC.

This chain links TRBV10-3 with TRBJ2-6; TRBD1 aligns across 9 bases. CDR1 and CDR2 from the germline V gene are ENHRY and SYGVKD. The CDR3 has 17 amino acids. V shed 4 bases, J shed 0 bases, and the junction held 4 bases outside the gene matches. CDR3 residues: CAISVGTGYSGANVLTF. The DNA of the CDR3 is TGTGCCATCAGTGTAGGGACAGGGTACTCTGGGGCCAACGTCCTGACTTTC.

This sequence joins TRBV9 and TRBJ2-4; unclear D gene. The CDR3 extends over 15 amino acids. Per germline, CDR1 SGDLS and CDR2 YYNGEE. Trimming left V 0 bases short and J 7 bases short, with 14 bases between. The CDR3 spells CASSVEGSPRNIQYF. The CDR3 DNA follows: TGTGCCAGCAGCGTAGAAGGCAGTCCACGGAACATTCAGTACTTC.

The CDR3 nucleotides are TGCAGTGCAACAGAGGACTATGGCTACACCTTC. Translated: CSATEDYGYTF. V is TRBV20-1 and J is TRBJ1-2; D is uncertain. Between the trimmed V and J ends, which lost 6 bases and 3 bases, there was a span of 8 bases. Germline CDR1 reads DFQATT; CDR2 reads SNEGSKA (reference sequence). This CDR3 is built from 11 residues.

The sample holds one count of this clone. This chain links TRBV2 with TRBJ2-1, with D maybe TRBD2 (6 bases). V gave up 2 bases and J gave up 0 bases, with 20 bases separating them. This CDR3 contains 19 residues. The V gene's germline CDR1 is SNHLY and CDR2 FYNNEI. The CDR3 is CASSEKPRLVGSSYNEQFF. Here the CDR3 DNA reads TGTGCCAGCAGTGAAAAACCCCGACTAGTGGGAAGCTCCTACAATGAGCAGTTCTTC.

V gene TRBV5-6 combines with J gene TRBJ1-4, with D possibly matching TRBD1 (5 bases). V was clipped by 2 bases and J by 0 bases, with 5 bases between them. CDR1 and CDR2 (germline): SGHDT, YYEEEE. The CDR3 is 14 residues long. The CDR3 is CASSFRATNEKLFF. The DNA for the CDR3 is TGTGCCAGCAGCTTCAGGGCAACTAATGAAAAACTGTTTTTT.

The chain combines TRBV5-1 with TRBJ2-1; perhaps TRBD2 as D (5 bases). V lost 7 bases to trimming and J lost 1 base, with 15 bases between them. Germline values: CDR1 SGHRS, CDR2 YFSETQ. This CDR3 contains 15 residues. CDR3 DNA sequence: TGCGCCAGCTCCCGGGAATCAAGGTCCTACAATGAGCAGTTCTTC. Amino acid sequence: CASSRESRSYNEQFF.

This rearrangement joins TRBV2 to TRBJ2-1; D is ambiguous. Germline V gene lookup returns CDR1 SNHLY and CDR2 FYNNEI. This CDR3 region has 17 residues. The V end was cut by 6 bases, the J end by 0 bases, with 18 bases between. In DNA form, the CDR3 reads TGTGCCAGCAGCGCCGGCAGACCGAGGAGCTCCTACAATGAGCAGTTCTTC. Amino acids: CASSAGRPRSSYNEQFF.

The chain carries TRBV4-1 and TRBJ1-5; TRBD1 matches 11 bases. The CDR3 spans 14 residues. Trimming at V came to 3 bases and at J to 9 bases, leaving 4 bases not matched to a gene. Germline CDR1 is MGHRA and CDR2 is YSYEKL. DNA for the CDR3: TGCGCCAGCAGCCAGGGACAGGGGGTCCGGCCCCAGCATTTT. Residues: CASSQGQGVRPQHF.

The chain carries TRBV2 and TRBJ1-2; TRBD1 might be the D (5 bases). V lost 2 bases and J lost 8, with 18 bases in between. Germline V gene lookup returns CDR1 SNHLY and CDR2 FYNNEI. The length of the CDR3 is 15 residues. The CDR3 is CASSEWGELGRGYTF. CDR3 in DNA: TGTGCCAGCAGTGAATGGGGGGAGCTCGGACGGGGCTACACCTTC.

The chain joins TRBV18 to TRBJ2-2; D gene uncertain. The length of the CDR3 is 13 residues. Looked up from germline, CDR1 is KGHSH and CDR2 is LQKENI. Trimming stripped 3 bases from V and 5 bases from J, with 7 bases between. CDR3 protein: CASSPDLTGELFF. CDR3 sequence (DNA): TGTGCCAGCTCACCGGACCTTACCGGGGAGCTGTTTTTT.

The rearrangement joins TRBV11-2 to TRBJ1-4, with no clear D. The germline V gene encodes CDR1 SGHAT and CDR2 FQNNGV. The V end lost 5 bases, the J end lost 5 bases, and 12 bases lay between the germline ends. This CDR3 is built from 14 residues. The CDR3 spells CASSPRTNNEKLFF. The CDR3 DNA reads as TGTGCCAGCAGCCCCCGAACTAACAATGAAAAACTGTTTTTT.

CDR3 protein: CASSDSGRTYGYTF. The CDR3 DNA is TGTGCCAGCAGTGACTCGGGACGGACCTATGGCTACACCTTC. The chain joins TRBV25-1 to TRBJ1-2; TRBD1 might be the D (5 bases). Germline V gives CDR1 MGHDK, CDR2 SYGVNS. The CDR3 is 14 residues long. Trimming left V 3 bases short and J 4 bases short, with 12 bases between.

The chain couples TRBV7-2 to TRBJ1-3; D might be TRBD1 (5 bases). CDR1 is SGHTA, CDR2 FQGNSA, per germline. With 4 bases removed from V and 4 bases from J, the gap between germline ends came to 14 bases. This CDR3 spans 15 amino acids. CDR3 DNA: TGTGCCAGCAGCTCTTATCTGCAGGGAGGAAACACCATATATTTT. It codes for CASSSYLQGGNTIYF. The full variable domain, rest sourced from reference TRBV7-2 and TRBJ1-3, is GAGVSQSPSNKVTEKGKDVELRCDPISGHTALYWYRQSLGQGLEFLIYFQGNSAPDKSGLPSDRFSAERTGGSVSTLTIQRTQQEDSAVYLCASSSYLQGGNTIYFGEGSWLTVV.

The chain carries TRBV6-6 and TRBJ2-5; TRBD1 matches at 8 bases. Germline CDR1 reads MNHNY; CDR2 reads SVGAGI (reference sequence). The CDR3 has 13 amino acids. Losses at the gene ends were 6 bases for V and 0 bases for J; bases not matched to a gene: 0. In DNA form, the CDR3 reads TGTGCCAGCAGGACAGGGGACCAAGAGACCCAGTACTTC. This codes for CASRTGDQETQYF.

This chain joins TRBV15 and TRBJ1-5; 8 nucleotides align to TRBD1. Per the germline V gene, CDR1 is LNHNV and CDR2 is YYDKDF (reference sequence). The V and J ends lost 3 bases and 8 bases, in that order; junction bases with no gene match: 9. The CDR3 is 15 amino acids. CDR3 DNA sequence: TGTGCCACCAGCAGGACCGGACAGGGTGGAAAGCCCCAGCATTTT. This sequence encodes CATSRTGQGGKPQHF.

V gene TRBV6-2 or TRBV6-3 combines with J gene TRBJ1-1; 8 bases fit TRBD1. There are 12 residues in the CDR3. Germline trimming cut 5 bases from V and 11 bases from J; bases unmatched to any gene: 7. Germline V gene sequence: CDR1 MNHEY, CDR2 SVGEGT. As DNA, the CDR3 is TGTGCCAGCAGTCCCGTGGACAGGGACGCTTTCTTT. Protein product: CASSPVDRDAFF.

The chain employs TRBV11-3 and TRBJ2-4; D ambiguous. The CDR3 totals 14 residues. Trimming removed 1 base from V and 1 base from J, with 5 bases in between. Germline CDR1 is SGHNT and CDR2 is YENEEA. The CDR3 DNA is TGTGCCAGCAGCTTAGCCGAGGCCAAAAACATTCAGTACTTC. Translating it yields CASSLAEAKNIQYF.

The chain recombines TRBV30 with TRBJ2-1, with a weak D call TRBD2 (6 bases). V dropped 0 bases and J dropped 1 base, with 10 bases sitting between them. The CDR3 is 15 residues long. Germline V lookup: CDR1 GTSNPN, CDR2 SVGIG (reference sequence). The chain's CDR3 is CAWSVRGMSYNEQFF. The CDR3 nucleotides are TGTGCCTGGAGTGTACGGGGGATGTCCTACAATGAGCAGTTCTTC.